This TCR beta chain appears in the sequencing data of a study of blood T cell repertoires in COVID-19. Overall study: Samples came from the United States, Italy and Spain, spanning acute and convalescent COVID-19.

The CDR3 totals 15 residues. J gave up 1 base and V 6 bases, and 6 bases lay outside the gene matches. CDR1 and CDR2 from the germline V gene are MNHEY and SVGAGI. Authors' methods: Amplification of reference gene primers provided the estimated nucleated cell counts. Profiled with immunoSEQ multiplex PCR; TCRdb holds only in-frame clones, not every one. V and J calls plus clone size are reproduced from that table; the DNA served to infer D and trimming. This table holds approximately 270,000 clones, around nine tenths found once. The rearrangement links TRBV6-5 to TRBJ1-3, with 7 bases that match TRBD1. The receptor's source is a man aged 35 to 55 with active or convalescent COVID-19. The sequenced material came from peripheral blood. CDR3 sequence reads: CASRQQTGSGNTIYF. For the CDR3, the DNA is TGTGCCAGCAGACAACAGACAGGGTCTGGAAACACCATATATTTT.